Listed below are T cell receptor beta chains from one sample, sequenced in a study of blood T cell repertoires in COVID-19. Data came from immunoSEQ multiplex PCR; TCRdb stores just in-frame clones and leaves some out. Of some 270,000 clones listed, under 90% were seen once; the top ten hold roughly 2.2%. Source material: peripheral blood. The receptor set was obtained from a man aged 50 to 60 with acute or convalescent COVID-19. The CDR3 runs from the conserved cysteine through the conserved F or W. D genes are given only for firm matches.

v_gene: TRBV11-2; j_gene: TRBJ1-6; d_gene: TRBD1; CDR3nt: TGTGCCAGCAGCCTAACAGGGGGAAATTCACCCCTCCACTTT; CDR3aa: CASSLTGGNSPLHF
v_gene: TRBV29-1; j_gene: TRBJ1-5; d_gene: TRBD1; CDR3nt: TGCAGCGTTGGGGACAGGGGACACCAGCCCCAGCATTTT; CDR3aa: CSVGDRGHQPQHF
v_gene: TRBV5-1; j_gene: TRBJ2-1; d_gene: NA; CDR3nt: TGCGCCAGCAGCTTTGGGCAGGGTGCGTCCAATGAGCAGTTCTTC; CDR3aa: CASSFGQGASNEQFF
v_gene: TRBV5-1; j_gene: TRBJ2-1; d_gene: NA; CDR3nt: TGCGCCAGCAGCTCAACAACCGAGCAGTTCTTC; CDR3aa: CASSSTTEQFF
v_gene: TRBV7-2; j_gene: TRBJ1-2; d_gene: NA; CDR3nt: TGTGCCAGCAGCTTCGCGGGACCCTATGGCTACACCTTC; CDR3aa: CASSFAGPYGYTF
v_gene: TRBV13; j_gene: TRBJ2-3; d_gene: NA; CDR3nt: TGTGCCAGCAGCTCCGAGAGGGGACTTGCCACAGATACGCAGTATTTT; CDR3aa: CASSSERGLATDTQYF
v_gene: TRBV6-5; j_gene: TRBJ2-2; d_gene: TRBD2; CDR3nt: TGTGCCAGCACTAGCGGGGGGGCCGGCACCGGGGAGCTGTTTTTT; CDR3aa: CASTSGGAGTGELFF
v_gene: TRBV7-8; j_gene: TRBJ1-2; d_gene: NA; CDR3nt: TGTGCCAGCAGCCCCCGCCGGGGGACCCGCTATGGCTACACCTTC; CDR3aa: CASSPRRGTRYGYTF
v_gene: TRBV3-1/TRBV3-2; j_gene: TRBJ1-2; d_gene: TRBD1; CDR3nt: TGTGCCAGCAGGCCCAGGGGGGCCCCCCCCTATGGCTACACCTTC; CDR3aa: CASRPRGAPPYGYTF
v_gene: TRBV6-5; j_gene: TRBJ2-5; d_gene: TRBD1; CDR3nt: TGTGCCAGCAGTTACTCAGGACAGGGTTGGGGGACCCAGTACTTC; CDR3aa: CASSYSGQGWGTQYF
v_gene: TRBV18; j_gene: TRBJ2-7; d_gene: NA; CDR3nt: TGTGCCAGCTCCCCCGACAGGACCACCTCCTACGAGCAGTACTTC; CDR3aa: CASSPDRTTSYEQYF
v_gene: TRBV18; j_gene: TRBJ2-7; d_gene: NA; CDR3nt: TGTGCCAGCTCACCGAGGGTCTACGAGCAGTACTTC; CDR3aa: CASSPRVYEQYF
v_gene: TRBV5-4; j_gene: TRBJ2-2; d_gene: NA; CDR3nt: TGTGCCAGCAGCCCCACTCGAGGGGGGGAGCTGTTTTTT; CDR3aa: CASSPTRGGELFF
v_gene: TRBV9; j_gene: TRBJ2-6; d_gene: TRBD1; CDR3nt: TGTGCCAGCAGCGATAAAAGGGACTTAGACAGGGGGCTATCTGGGGCCAACGTCCTGACTTTC; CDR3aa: CASSDKRDLDRGLSGANVLTF
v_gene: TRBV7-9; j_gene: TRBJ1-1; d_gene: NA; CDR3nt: TGTGCCAGCAGCTCCCTTCCGACAAGCCCTGAAGCTTTCTTT; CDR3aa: CASSSLPTSPEAFF
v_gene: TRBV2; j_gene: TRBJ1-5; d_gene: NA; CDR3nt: TGTGCCAGCGGGGGCCTAACCCCCCAACCCCAGCATTTT; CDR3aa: CASGGLTPQPQHF
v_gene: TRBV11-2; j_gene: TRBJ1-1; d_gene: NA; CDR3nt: TGTGCCAGCAGCCCGGGAGTGAACACTGAAGCTTTCTTT; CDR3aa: CASSPGVNTEAFF
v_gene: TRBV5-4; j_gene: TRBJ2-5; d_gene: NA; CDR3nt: TGTGCCAGCAGCTTGGATGGGGGGTACCAAGAGACCCAGTACTTC; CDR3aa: CASSLDGGYQETQYF
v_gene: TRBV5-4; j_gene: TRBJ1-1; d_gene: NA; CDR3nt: TGTGCCAGCAGCTCGACCCCCCGGGGAGAAAGCGAAGCTTTCTTT; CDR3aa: CASSSTPRGESEAFF
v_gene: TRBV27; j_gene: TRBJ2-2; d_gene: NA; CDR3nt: TGTGCCAGCAGTTTAGAGGCCCTCCCAAGCACCGGGGAGCTGTTTTTT; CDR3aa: CASSLEALPSTGELFF
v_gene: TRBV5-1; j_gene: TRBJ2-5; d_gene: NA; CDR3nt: TGCGCCAGCAGCCCAACCGACAGCGAAGAGACCCAGTACTTC; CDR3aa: CASSPTDSEETQYF
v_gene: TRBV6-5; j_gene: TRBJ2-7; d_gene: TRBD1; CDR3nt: TGTGCCAGCATTCGGACAGGATCTGGCGAGCAGTACTTC; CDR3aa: CASIRTGSGEQYF